Described below is a single TCR beta chain sequence and its context. Its antigen remains unidentified. It was cDNA, reverse transcribed from extracted RNA, that served as the sequencing template. Sequenced by immunoSEQ multiplex PCR; TCRdb stores in-frame clones only, minus some. The table has roughly 250,000 clones, 65% to 70% seen once. This sample stems from a study of CD8+ T cells in alopecia areata. Study conclusions and caveats: The study also sequences resident alphabeta T cells of normal skin in scalp samples.

Trimming at V came to 4 bases and at J to 4 bases, leaving 0 bases not matched to a gene. The CDR3 length is 14 residues. Germline V gives CDR1 MNHNY, CDR2 SVGAGI (reference sequence). The sequenced sample was CD4+ T cells sorted from blood, obtained at week 0. The V gene is TRBV6-6, the J gene TRBJ2-7; 14 bases agree with TRBD2. The receptor's source is a human donor with alopecia areata. The CDR3 sequence: CASSWTSGGYEQYF. CDR3 nucleotides: TGTGCCAGCAGTTGGACTAGCGGGGGGTACGAGCAGTACTTC.